The TCR beta chain described here comes from a study of cytomegalovirus exposure and HLA in healthy donors. Study results and limitations: Presence/absence analyses took donor sequencing depth as roughly uniform.

This clone was detected only once. Antigen unknown. With V trimmed by 4 bases and J by 1 base, 6 bases remained unmatched. Germline assignment: CDR1 SGHTA and CDR2 FQGTGA. The CDR3 extends over 16 amino acids. Each donor was healthy, and each was a bone marrow donor. Use of 60 Vbeta and 13 Jbeta primers characterized the PCR. Clones were read by immunoSEQ multiplex PCR, and TCRdb kept only the in-frame ones, dropping some. Among 250,000 to 350,000 clones, roughly 88% were seen once, and the ten largest hold less than 4%. This sequence was found in a man in his forties in good health and CMV-seropositive. Input material: PBMCs. The chain couples TRBV7-3 to TRBJ2-1, with 8 bases fitting TRBD2. The CDR3 here is CASSSLREGSYNEQFF. The CDR3 DNA sequence: TGTGCCAGCAGCTCCCTCCGGGAGGGGTCCTACAATGAGCAGTTCTTC.